The 2 T cell receptor beta chains reported below all come from one sample, sequenced in a study of CD8+CD57+ T cells in acquired aplastic anemia. Whoever was chosen for sequencing had shown CD8+CD57+ cell expansion by flow cytometry. Genomic DNA, serving as template, underwent TCR beta VDJ and CDR3 profiling. MiXCR, applied by TCRdb to the reads, yields one record per CDR3 protein. This sample has just over 450,000 distinct CDR3 sequences; approximately 32% occur once, and the top ten carry 0.82%. The sequenced material came from sorted CD4+, CD8+, or CD8+CD57+ T cells (not recorded which) from PBMCs. The receptor set was obtained from a human donor with aplastic anemia.

The chain employs TRBV3-1 and TRBJ2-4, with D unclear. CDR1 LGHDT and CDR2 YNNKEL come from the germline V gene (reference sequence). The CDR3 runs 12 residues. Trimming shortened V by 5 bases and J by 6 bases, and 8 bases separated the two germline ends. The CDR3 DNA follows: TGTGCCAGCAGCACTAACAGAAACATTCAGTACTTC. Translated, it gives CASSTNRNIQYF.

The chain has TRBV7-2 and TRBJ1-2, with unresolved D. CDR1 is SGHTA, CDR2 FQGNSA, per germline. The V end lost 5 bases, the J end lost 6 bases, and 7 bases lay between the germline ends. This CDR3 region has 11 residues. The chain's CDR3 is CASSPTHGYTF. CDR3 DNA: TGTGCCAGCAGCCCTACGCATGGCTACACCTTC.